This T cell receptor beta chain was found in a study of Graves' ophthalmopathy and Graves' hyperthyroidism. Findings and caveats of the study: Detected in blood as well were most expanded thyroid clonotypes with frequency above 0.001.

Researchers took RNA transcripts and amplified TCR beta CDR3 regions from them. HTBI-primed RT-PCR formed the first round, and a multiplex PCR formed the second. TCRdb fed the multiplex PCR reads into MiXCR, producing one record per CDR3 protein. The sample records approximately 700,000 distinct CDR3 sequences, about 41% being singletons. Clinical symptoms, serum thyroxine, TRAb, thyroid ultrasound and orbital computed tomography formed the basis of diagnosis. This clonotype was found many times. Its specificity is not known. This clonotype originated in an adult man with Graves' ophthalmopathy. The sample consisted of peripheral blood.

The CDR3 bases are TGTGCCAGCAGCTTAGTTTACTCCCGCACCTACGAGCAGTACTTC. This translates into CASSLVYSRTYEQYF. This chain links TRBV7-9 with TRBJ2-7; D unresolved. CDR3 length equals 15 residues. Trimming took 1 base from V and 2 from J, leaving 12 bases between them. Germline values: CDR1 SEHNR, CDR2 FQNEAQ (reference sequence).